A single sample gave rise to the 20 T cell receptor beta chains below, sequenced in a study of T cells in Graves' hyperthyroidism and ophthalmopathy. It was RNA transcripts that yielded the amplified TCR beta CDR3 regions. An initial round of RT-PCR targeting the TCR CDR3 relied on the HTBI primer set. TCRdb reprocessed the multiplex PCR reads via MiXCR and lists one record per CDR3 protein. The sample lists approximately 400,000 distinct CDR3 sequences; roughly 13% were seen once. Sequenced input: blood. Receptor source: a man in his forties or fifties with Graves' ophthalmopathy.

The genes are TRBV12-3 or TRBV12-4 and TRBJ2-3; D may be TRBD1 (6 bases). The germline V and J ends were trimmed by 5 bases and 7 bases, with 10 bases remaining between them. The CDR3 contains 12 residues. The CDR3 loop is CASSTGSNTQYF. Written as DNA, the CDR3 is TGTGCCAGCAGTACAGGGTCGAATACGCAGTATTTT.

Many counts were recorded for this clonotype. The V gene is TRBV11-2, the J gene TRBJ1-5, with D perhaps TRBD1 (6 bases). CDR1 is SGHAT, CDR2 FQNNGV, per germline. The CDR3 has 13 residues. Trimming removed 6 bases from V and 4 bases from J, with 10 bases in between. In DNA, the CDR3 is TGTGCCAGCAGTTCGGACAGAAATCAGCCCCAGCATTTT. Amino acids: CASSSDRNQPQHF.

CDR3 sequence reads: CASSQDLAGTYEQYF. The CDR3 DNA follows: TGCGCCAGCAGCCAAGATCTAGCGGGAACATACGAGCAGTACTTC. V usage is TRBV4-1 and J usage is TRBJ2-7; 9 bases are a match to TRBD2. This CDR3 is built from 15 residues. Unmatched junction bases numbered 4, after V lost 0 bases and J lost 4 bases. CDR1 MGHRA and CDR2 YSYEKL come from the germline V gene.

The chain combines TRBV28 with TRBJ1-1, with no clear D. Germline CDR1 MDHEN, CDR2 SYDVKM. V was trimmed by 7 bases and J by 11 bases, leaving 17 bases between them. This CDR3 region has 12 residues. CDR3 residues: CASTPNFQAAFF. The CDR3 DNA is TGTGCCAGCACCCCCAACTTTCAGGCCGCTTTCTTT. Full variable domain (remainder filled in from reference TRBV28 and TRBJ1-1): DVKVTQSSRYLVKRTGEKVFLECVQDMDHENMFWYRQDPGLGLRLIYFSYDVKMKEKGDIPEGYSVSREKKERFSLILESASTNQTSMYLCASTPNFQAAFFGQGTRLTVV.

On this clonotype: One end of the junction varies from germline; a read error may be responsible. The chain recombines TRBV27 with TRBJ2-2; 8 bases align to TRBD2. Germline V gene lookup returns CDR1 MNHEY and CDR2 SMNVEV (reference sequence). The CDR3 spans 15 residues. The CDR3 reads CASSFRGRNTGELSF. The DNA for the CDR3 is TGTGCCAGCAGTTTTCGCGGGAGGAACACCGGGGAGCTGTCTTTT.

The gene calls are TRBV5-1 and TRBJ2-5; possibly TRBD2 for D (6 bases). V was shortened by 1 base and J by 2 bases, with 9 bases between the two germline ends. The CDR3 is made up of 14 amino acids. CDR1 and CDR2 from the germline V gene are SGHRS and YFSETQ. The chain's CDR3 is CASSLWREQETQYF. The CDR3 DNA is TGCGCCAGCAGCTTGTGGCGGGAACAAGAGACCCAGTACTTC.

This clonotype was seen ten or more times. V is TRBV2 and J is TRBJ2-1; TRBD2 might be the D (6 bases). Per the germline V gene, CDR1 is SNHLY and CDR2 is FYNNEI. The CDR3 loop spans 17 amino acids. The germline V and J ends were trimmed by 5 bases and 4 bases, with 21 bases remaining between them. CDR3 residues: CASSSTHGGVGYNEQFF. The CDR3 nucleotides read TGTGCCAGCAGTAGCACTCACGGAGGGGTGGGGTACAATGAGCAGTTCTTC.

In its sample, this clonotype was seen many times. The chain recombines TRBV7-9 with TRBJ2-1, with D hard to call. Between the trimmed V and J ends, which lost 5 bases and 0 bases, there was a span of 8 bases. Germline CDR1 SEHNR, CDR2 FQNEAQ (reference sequence). The CDR3 runs to 14 residues. For the CDR3, the DNA is TGTGCCAGCAGCGTAGACCGCTCCTACAATGAGCAGTTCTTC. It translates to CASSVDRSYNEQFF.

This clonotype showed up many times. The rearrangement uses TRBV3-1 and TRBJ2-7; 10 bases line up with TRBD1. Germline lookup yields CDR1 LGHDT and CDR2 YNNKEL (reference sequence). The CDR3 has 14 amino acids. J lost 4 bases, V lost 5 bases, and 5 bases had no gene match. CDR3 region: CASSAGQGLYEQYF. The DNA of the CDR3 is TGTGCCAGCAGCGCGGGACAGGGGTTATACGAGCAGTACTTC.

This clonotype was recorded at least ten times. The V gene is TRBV18, the J gene TRBJ2-5; D remains ambiguous. The ends were cut back, 3 bases at V and 5 bases at J, with 7 bases in the middle. CDR1 and CDR2 (germline): KGHSH, LQKENI. This CDR3 is built from 12 residues. The CDR3 is CASSPVGETQYF. The CDR3 region has the DNA TGTGCCAGCTCACCGGTGGGCGAGACCCAGTACTTC. Full variable domain (outside the CDR3, taken from reference TRBV18 and TRBJ2-5): NAGVMQNPRHLVRRRGQEARLRCSPMKGHSHVYWYRQLPEEGLKFMVYLQKENIIDESGMPKERFSAEFPKEGPSILRIQQVVRGDSAAYFCASSPVGETQYFGPGTRLLVL.

The J gene is TRBJ2-1, the V gene TRBV6-1; 14 bases line up with TRBD2. Germline values: CDR1 MNHNS, CDR2 SASEGT. V lost 2 bases to trimming and J lost 10 bases; unmatched junction nucleotides: 7. The CDR3 runs 16 residues. In DNA form, the CDR3 reads TGTGCCAGCAGTGAAAGACTAGCGGGAGGGCCTTGCGAGCAGTTCTTC. Its protein product is CASSERLAGGPCEQFF.

This chain connects TRBV9 to TRBJ2-5, with TRBD2 identical over 9 bases. CDR1 SGDLS and CDR2 YYNGEE come from the germline V gene. Losses at the gene ends were 0 bases for V and 6 bases for J; bases not matched to a gene: 9. This CDR3 region has 16 residues. This chain's CDR3 is CASSVGGSGSPKTQYF. DNA of the CDR3: TGTGCCAGCAGCGTAGGAGGTAGCGGGAGTCCGAAGACCCAGTACTTC.

This clonotype was counted many times. V gene TRBV20-1 combines with J gene TRBJ2-1; D is perhaps TRBD2 (6 bases). This CDR3 is 12 amino acids long. Germline values: CDR1 DFQATT, CDR2 SNEGSKA (reference sequence). The V end lost 1 base, the J end lost 7 bases, and 8 bases lay between the germline ends. CDR3 in amino acids: CSARVRENEQFF. CDR3 in DNA: TGCAGTGCTAGAGTCCGGGAGAATGAGCAGTTCTTC.

This clonotype was found many times. This sequence joins TRBV6-6 and TRBJ2-3; TRBD1 matches at 10 bases. The CDR3 consists of 15 residues. The ends lost 0 bases at V and 3 bases at J; junction bases unmatched: 0. In germline, CDR1 is MNHNY, CDR2 SVGAGI (reference sequence). The CDR3 DNA is TGTGCCAGCAGTTACTCGGGACAGGGGACAGATACGCAGTATTTT. It translates to CASSYSGQGTDTQYF.

This clonotype was detected many times. The chain uses TRBV6-1 and TRBJ1-5; D remains ambiguous. Germline V gene sequence: CDR1 MNHNS, CDR2 SASEGT. V lost 2 bases, J lost 7 bases, and 12 bases lay in between. CDR3 length equals 14 residues. Here the CDR3 DNA reads TGTGCCAGCAGTGAATCTAATAGGGTCCAGCCCCAGCATTTT. It codes for CASSESNRVQPQHF.

The V call is TRBV20-1, the J call TRBJ2-1, with 7 bases identical to TRBD2. The CDR3 spans 15 residues. Germline V gives CDR1 DFQATT, CDR2 SNEGSKA (reference sequence). V lost 2 bases to trimming and J lost 2 bases; unmatched junction nucleotides: 6. The CDR3 region has the DNA TGCAGTGCTAGAACTCCGGCGGGAGCCTACAATGAGCAGTTCTTC. Translated, it gives CSARTPAGAYNEQFF.

Turning to this clonotype: Since a much larger clone is just one base distant, this may be a read error. This chain joins TRBV9 and TRBJ1-3; 8 nucleotides agree with TRBD1. V was clipped by 4 bases and J by 2 bases; unmatched bases: 2. CDR3 size: 14 residues. Germline V lookup: CDR1 SGDLS, CDR2 YYNGEE. CDR3 sequence reads: CASSLTGAGNTIYF. The CDR3 nucleotides read TGTGCCAGCAGCTTGACAGGGGCTGGAAACACCATATATTTT.

This clonotype was seen repeatedly, ten times or more. The CDR3 region is CSASPGTSPGTDTQYF. As DNA, the CDR3 is TGCAGTGCTAGCCCCGGGACTAGCCCTGGCACAGATACGCAGTATTTT. The genes are TRBV20-1 and TRBJ2-3; 9 nucleotides match TRBD2. Looked up from germline, CDR1 is DFQATT and CDR2 is SNEGSKA (reference sequence). V shed 3 bases, J shed 1 base, and the junction held 8 bases outside the gene matches. The CDR3 runs to 16 residues.

The V and J genes are TRBV7-9 and TRBJ2-6; D is perhaps TRBD1 or TRBD2 (5 bases each). The V gene's germline CDR1 is SEHNR and CDR2 FQNEAQ (reference sequence). The CDR3 has 16 residues. V lost 5 bases to trimming and J lost 1 base, with 12 bases between them. CDR3 protein: CASSPYWGSGANVLTF. DNA of the CDR3: TGTGCCAGCAGCCCATATTGGGGGTCTGGGGCCAACGTCCTGACTTTC.

This clonotype turned up a few times. The chain joins TRBV9 to TRBJ2-1, with a possible D match to TRBD2 (5 bases). The germline V and J ends were trimmed by 0 bases and 4 bases, with 11 bases remaining between them. The germline CDR1 and CDR2 sequences are SGDLS and YYNGEE. This CDR3 contains 15 residues. In nucleotides, the CDR3 is TGTGCCAGCAGCGTAGCGGACGGCGGGTACAATGAGCAGTTCTTC. Amino acid sequence: CASSVADGGYNEQFF.